This T cell receptor beta chain derives from a study of radiation and T cells in renal cell carcinoma. Time point noted: blood 2 weeks post-SBRT. This sample's treatment: 15 Gy SBRT to primary tumor, nephrectomy 4 weeks later. Radiation-treated patients gave blood at baseline, week 2 and week 4. TCRdb's table, derived via immunoSEQ multiplex PCR, lists solely in-frame clones and lacks some. The repertoire holds 100,000 to 150,000 clones, with 88% as singletons. V gave up 6 bases and J gave up 7 bases; unmatched junction bases: 7. The CDR3 spans 15 residues. Germline V gene lookup returns CDR1 SGDLS and CDR2 YYNGEE.

The sample was blood, taken from a patient whose treatment included radiotherapy and nephrectomy. The receptor was isolated from a woman in her 70s with renal cell carcinoma. The rearrangement links TRBV9 to TRBJ2-1; 13 nucleotides agree with TRBD2. CDR3 protein: CASTRQLAGGNEQFF. In DNA, the CDR3 is TGTGCCAGCACCCGGCAACTAGCGGGGGGGAATGAGCAGTTCTTC.